This passage covers 14 T cell receptor beta chains from one sample sequenced in a study of cytomegalovirus exposure and HLA in healthy donors (dated by TCRdb to the late 2010s). The library was made by the immunoSEQ multiplex PCR assay. For the multiplex PCR, a mixture combining 60 forward primers for TCR Vbeta segments and 13 reverse primers for TCR Jbeta segments was used. Here the immuneACCESS table is served through TCRdb, limited to in-frame sequences with V and J called. Missing clones are a known gap in these copies; in checked studies unresolved V genes cover under half, and the rest lacks a known reason. For this sample, the table gives around 140,000 clones. The biggest ten clones account for about 1.6% of the sample. The sample was PBMCs. The receptors originated from a woman aged 40 to 49 in good health and CMV-seronegative.

The chain has TRBV27 and TRBJ2-5, with a possible D match to TRBD1 (5 bases). Between the trimmed V and J ends, which lost 5 bases and 7 bases, there was a span of 26 bases. Germline V gene lookup returns CDR1 MNHEY and CDR2 SMNVEV (reference sequence). The CDR3 length is 17 residues. The CDR3 DNA is TGTGCCAGCAGTCCCCTCCAGGGTAGCTCGATATTGGTGACCCAGTACTTC. Amino acids: CASSPLQGSSILVTQYF.

This sequence joins TRBV5-1 and TRBJ2-7; no definite D call. The ends were cut back, 0 bases at V and 0 bases at J, with 4 bases in the middle. Germline V gene data show CDR1 as SGHRS and CDR2 as YFSETQ. This CDR3 has 13 amino acids. CDR3 nucleotides: TGCGCCAGCAGCTTGGCCGGCTCCTACGAGCAGTACTTC. Protein sequence: CASSLAGSYEQYF.

The chain joins TRBV4-2 to TRBJ2-5; maybe TRBD2 (6 bases). CDR3 length equals 14 residues. Per the germline V gene, CDR1 is LGHNA and CDR2 is YNFKEQ. Trimming removed 1 base at V and 3 bases at J, with 9 bases between. CDR3 in DNA: TGTGCCAGCAGCCAAGGGGGGGTGGAAGAGACCCAGTACTTC. Protein sequence: CASSQGGVEETQYF.

The V call is TRBV7-2, the J call TRBJ1-6; D is perhaps TRBD1 (5 bases). Germline assignment: CDR1 SGHTA and CDR2 FQGNSA. The CDR3 runs 17 residues. V shed 5 bases and J shed 9 bases, with 23 bases lying between them. This CDR3 reads CASSPLGGRISGSPLHF. The CDR3 DNA reads as TGTGCCAGCAGCCCTCTGGGGGGGAGGATCTCGGGTTCACCCCTCCACTTT.

The rearrangement links TRBV6-4 to TRBJ2-1; D is uncertain. V dropped 5 bases and J dropped 0 bases, with 11 bases sitting between them. The CDR3 length is 15 residues. Germline CDR1 is MRHNA and CDR2 is SNTAGT. CDR3 loop: CASSLDMSSYNEQFF. In DNA form, the CDR3 reads TGTGCCAGCAGTCTCGACATGAGCTCCTACAATGAGCAGTTCTTC.

The chain links TRBV27 to TRBJ2-5, with TRBD2 matching over 12 bases. This CDR3 contains 15 residues. Germline CDR1 is MNHEY and CDR2 is SMNVEV (reference sequence). V gave up 5 bases and J gave up 4 bases; unmatched junction bases: 5. Here the CDR3 DNA reads TGTGCCAGCAGTCCCGGACTAGCGGGGACAGAGACCCAGTACTTC. Translating it yields CASSPGLAGTETQYF.

The chain links TRBV5-1 to TRBJ1-1; no reliable D call. The germline gives CDR1 SGHRS, CDR2 YFSETQ. The CDR3 consists of 11 residues. Trimming shortened V by 5 bases and J by 1 base, and 3 bases separated the two germline ends. CDR3 amino acids: CASRANTEAFF. As DNA, the CDR3 is TGCGCCAGCAGGGCGAACACTGAAGCTTTCTTT.

J is TRBJ1-1 and V is TRBV7-2; TRBD1 might be the D (5 bases). The V end was cut by 5 bases, the J end by 1 base, with 8 bases between. Germline loops: CDR1 SGHTA, CDR2 FQGNSA. The CDR3 has 13 residues. Here the CDR3 reads CASSPGGNTEAFF. The CDR3 DNA is TGTGCCAGCAGCCCCGGGGGGAACACTGAAGCTTTCTTT. Based on the CDR3 plus reference TRBV7-2 and TRBJ1-1, the full variable domain is GAGVSQSPSNKVTEKGKDVELRCDPISGHTALYWYRQSLGQGLEFLIYFQGNSAPDKSGLPSDRFSAERTGGSVSTLTIQRTQQEDSAVYLCASSPGGNTEAFFGQGTRLTVV.

The gene calls are TRBV5-6 and TRBJ2-7; TRBD1 matches at 7 bases. CDR3 length equals 12 residues. Looked up from germline, CDR1 is SGHDT and CDR2 is YYEEEE. Germline trimming cut 4 bases from V and 6 bases from J; bases unmatched to any gene: 4. The CDR3 DNA reads as TGTGCCAGCAGCCACAGGGGTGGCGAGCAGTACGTC. It specifies CASSHRGGEQYV.

The chain recombines TRBV5-1 with TRBJ2-5; no clear D. Germline values: CDR1 SGHRS, CDR2 YFSETQ. V dropped 3 bases and J dropped 5 bases, with 14 bases sitting between them. The CDR3 consists of 14 residues. The CDR3 here is CASSSKVIGETQYF. Written as DNA, the CDR3 is TGCGCCAGCAGCTCCAAGGTCATCGGGGAGACCCAGTACTTC.

The chain links TRBV2 to TRBJ1-5; weak D call: TRBD1 (6 bases). The CDR3 contains 14 residues. Germline lookup yields CDR1 SNHLY and CDR2 FYNNEI. V gave up 4 bases and J gave up 2 bases, with 9 bases separating them. Written as DNA, the CDR3 is TGTGCCAGCAGTGCAGGGGTTGGCAATCAGCCCCAGCATTTT. Protein product: CASSAGVGNQPQHF.

This sequence joins TRBV27 and TRBJ1-1; a weak D match, TRBD1 (5 bases). V was pared by 5 bases and J by 1 base, with 11 bases between. CDR3 length: 14 residues. Germline CDR1 and CDR2: MNHEY and SMNVEV (reference sequence). The CDR3 sequence is CASSKLGGNTEAFF. For the CDR3, the DNA is TGTGCCAGCAGTAAACTGGGGGGGAACACTGAAGCTTTCTTT.

V is TRBV7-6 and J is TRBJ2-7; D is possibly TRBD1 (5 bases). V was clipped by 2 bases and J by 6 bases, with 11 bases between them. Per the germline V gene, CDR1 is SGHVS and CDR2 is FNYEAQ. The CDR3 is 13 amino acids. CDR3 amino acids: CASSLQGRIEQYV. DNA of the CDR3: TGTGCCAGCAGCTTACAGGGCAGAATCGAGCAGTACGTC.

The chain employs TRBV28 and TRBJ1-1; the D is unclear. The CDR3 is 17 amino acids. In germline, CDR1 is MDHEN, CDR2 SYDVKM. Trimming left V 2 bases short and J 3 bases short, with 19 bases between. The CDR3 reads CASSLIIVIDPDTEAFF. The CDR3 DNA follows: TGTGCCAGCAGTTTAATAATCGTGATCGATCCGGACACTGAAGCTTTCTTT.